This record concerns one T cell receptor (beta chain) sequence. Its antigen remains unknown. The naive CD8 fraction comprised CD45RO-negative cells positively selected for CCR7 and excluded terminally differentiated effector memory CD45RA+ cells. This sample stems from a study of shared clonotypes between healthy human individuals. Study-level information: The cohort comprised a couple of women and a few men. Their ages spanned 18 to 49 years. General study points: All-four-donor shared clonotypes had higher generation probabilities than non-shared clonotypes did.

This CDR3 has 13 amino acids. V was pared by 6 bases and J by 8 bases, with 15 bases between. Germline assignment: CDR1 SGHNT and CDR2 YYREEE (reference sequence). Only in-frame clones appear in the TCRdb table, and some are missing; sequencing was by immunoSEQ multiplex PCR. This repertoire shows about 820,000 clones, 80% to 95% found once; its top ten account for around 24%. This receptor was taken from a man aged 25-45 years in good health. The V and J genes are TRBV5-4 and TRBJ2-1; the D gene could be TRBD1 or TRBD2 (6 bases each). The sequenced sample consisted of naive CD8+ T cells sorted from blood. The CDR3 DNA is TGTGCCAGCAAAGGGGGAGGCCCGGATGAGCAGTTCTTC. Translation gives CASKGGGPDEQFF.